This is a list of T cell receptor beta chains from one sample in a study of T cell repertoires in cytomegalovirus infection. What these receptors recognize is not known. MiXCR, applied by TCRdb to the reads, yields one record per CDR3 protein. The sample lists over 100,000 distinct CDR3 sequences, about 30% seen once, with roughly 81% in the top ten. Sequenced material: CD8+ T cells from cultured PBMCs, taken from culture after CMV antigen stimulation. The source is a human donor in good health (CMV status not recorded). Some clones in this sample may be carry-over from other donors' samples. CDR3s include the opening cysteine and the closing phenylalanine or tryptophan. D genes are given only for firm matches. The size entry is marked missing in some rows and otherwise reads once, few, many or a size class.

TRBV6-6	few	TRBD2	TRBJ2-5	TGTGCCAGCAGCACGGGACTACAAGAGACCCAGTACTTC	CASSTGLQETQYF
TRBV12-3/TRBV12-4	-	TRBD1	TRBJ2-3	TGTGCCAGCACCGAACAGGGGATTACAGATACGCAGTATTTT	CASTEQGITDTQYF
TRBV27	-	-	TRBJ1-5	TGTGCCAGCAGTTTCGGAGGGGCTCAGCCCCAGCATTTT	CASSFGGAQPQHF
TRBV7-8	many	TRBD2	TRBJ2-3	TGTGCCAGCAGCTTACTCCCAGCGGGGGAGCTCACAGATACGCAGTATTTT	CASSLLPAGELTDTQYF
TRBV20-1	many	TRBD2	TRBJ2-5	TGCAGTGCTGTAGAAGGAGCGGGGGCTCAGAAGACCCAGTACTTC	CSAVEGAGAQKTQYF
TRBV12-3/TRBV12-4	-	TRBD2	TRBJ2-1	TGTGCCAGCAGCGGACTAGCGGGGGGGACGGGGGAGCAGTTCTTC	CASSGLAGGTGEQFF
TRBV2	-	-	TRBJ2-7	TGTGCCAGCAGCCCCGGGGACCGTGGATACGAGCAGTACTTC	CASSPGDRGYEQYF
TRBV7-8	many	-	TRBJ2-5	TGTGCCAGCAGCTTGGTAATCAGCCCCGAGACCCAGTACTTC	CASSLVISPETQYF
TRBV19	few	TRBD2	TRBJ2-1	TGTGCCAGTAGTATCTCTAGCGGGGGCGGAAGCGAGCAGTTCTTC	CASSISSGGGSEQFF
TRBV7-9	-	-	TRBJ2-1	TGTGCCAGCAGCTGGTGGGACCCTCATGAGCAGTTCTTC	CASSWWDPHEQFF
TRBV7-6	-	-	TRBJ1-1	TGTGCCAACAGCTTTCCGGGCACTGAAGCTTTCTTT	CANSFPGTEAFF
TRBV6-6	many	-	TRBJ2-7	TGTGCCAGCAGTTTAGCTAACGAGCAGTACTTC	CASSLANEQYF
TRBV5-6	-	-	TRBJ2-3	TGTGCCAGCAGCCGCTTACCAGATACGCAGTATTTT	CASSRLPDTQYF
TRBV27	few	-	TRBJ1-2	TGTGCCAGCAGTTTCGGAGTAGACTATGGCTACACCTTC	CASSFGVDYGYTF
TRBV27	-	-	TRBJ1-6	TGTGCCAGCAGTTTATCCACCCGAGGTCCGGTCCCAAATCTCCACTTT	CASSLSTRGPVPNLHF
TRBV7-9	few	TRBD1	TRBJ1-2	TGTGCCAGCAGCCCTCGACAGGGCTGGGACTATGGCTACACCTTC	CASSPRQGWDYGYTF
TRBV7-9	-	-	TRBJ1-3	TGTGCCAGCAGCTTAACTACTAGTCCGGGAGGAAACACCATATATTTT	CASSLTTSPGGNTIYF
TRBV27	-	TRBD2	TRBJ2-5	TGTGCCAGCAGTTTATATAGCGGGGGGGCCGGGGAGACCCAGTACTTC	CASSLYSGGAGETQYF
TRBV6-1	once	-	TRBJ2-2	TGTGCCAGCAGTGACTCCCAGGATGGATTCGGGGAGCTGTTTTTT	CASSDSQDGFGELFF
TRBV7-2	-	TRBD1	TRBJ1-1	TGTGCCAGCAGCATGGGACAGGGAAAGAAAGCTTTCTTT	CASSMGQGKKAFF
TRBV12-3/TRBV12-4	few	-	TRBJ2-3	TGTGCCAGCAGTTCCACGGGTGGAGCTCCCCAGTATTTT	CASSSTGGAPQYF
TRBV12-3/TRBV12-4	-	-	TRBJ2-4	TGTGCCAGCAGCATTGGACTCACAGCCAAAAACATTCAGTACTTC	CASSIGLTAKNIQYF
TRBV7-9	-	TRBD1	TRBJ1-4	TGTGCCAGCAGCCGGACAGGGGGCAAGGAAAAACTGTTTTTT	CASSRTGGKEKLFF
TRBV2	-	-	TRBJ2-1	TGTGCCAGCAGTGTTGCAGGGGTCGGAAATGAGCAGTTCTTC	CASSVAGVGNEQFF
TRBV7-9	few	TRBD1	TRBJ2-7	TGTGCCAGCAGCTCCTTCTCCGGGGACAGGACCTACGAGCAGTACTTC	CASSSFSGDRTYEQYF
TRBV19	few	TRBD1	TRBJ2-7	TGTGCCAGTAGTACTGGACAGGGTCCCTACGAGCAGTACTTC	CASSTGQGPYEQYF
TRBV28	many	TRBD1	TRBJ2-7	TGTGCCAGCAGTCCCCCCGGGACAGGACTCACCTACGAGCAGTACTTC	CASSPPGTGLTYEQYF
TRBV6-1	few	-	TRBJ2-3	TGTGCCAGCAGTGAGACCGGAAGCACAGATACGCAGTATTTT	CASSETGSTDTQYF
TRBV2	few	-	TRBJ1-1	TGTGCCAGCAGTGAAGCGGGGGCGGGGGCCACTGAAGCTTTCTTT	CASSEAGAGATEAFF
TRBV19	many	-	TRBJ1-1	TGTGCCTCGAGGTCCGGGAACACTGAAGCTTTCTTT	CASRSGNTEAFF
TRBV7-9	-	TRBD1	TRBJ1-2	TGTGCCAGCAGCGCCCCGGGACAGCACTATGGCTACACCTTC	CASSAPGQHYGYTF
TRBV2	-	-	TRBJ2-7	TGTGCCAGCAGTGACGTGGACAGCTACGAGCAGTACTTC	CASSDVDSYEQYF
TRBV12-3/TRBV12-4	many	-	TRBJ2-7	TGTGCCAGCAGCTCCGGGACATCCGGCTCCTACGAGCAGTACTTC	CASSSGTSGSYEQYF
TRBV4-3	-	-	TRBJ1-1	TGCGCCAGCAGCCAACCTCCCGGCGGGAACACTGAAGCTTTCTTT	CASSQPPGGNTEAFF
TRBV12-3/TRBV12-4	many	-	TRBJ2-7	TGTGCCAGCAGTAAAGGGGAACGGTTGGGCCAGGACTCCTACGAGCAGTACTTC	CASSKGERLGQDSYEQYF
TRBV6-5	few	-	TRBJ2-7	TGTGCCAGCAGTTCCGGAGAGAATTCCTACGAGCAGTACTTC	CASSSGENSYEQYF
TRBV19	-	TRBD1	TRBJ1-1	TGTGCCAGTAGTCAGGGGGCGAACACTGAAGCTTTCTTT	CASSQGANTEAFF
TRBV7-9	-	-	TRBJ2-1	TGTGCCAGCAGCTCCGTTGACAGCTCTTTGGGCAATGAGCAGTTCTTC	CASSSVDSSLGNEQFF
TRBV12-3/TRBV12-4	few	-	TRBJ2-5	TGTGCCAGCAGCCATCGCGGCCAAGAGACCCAGTACTTC	CASSHRGQETQYF
TRBV11-3	-	TRBD1	TRBJ2-1	TGTGCCAGCAGCTTCGGACAGGGGTATAATGAGCAGTTCTTC	CASSFGQGYNEQFF
TRBV12-3/TRBV12-4	-	-	TRBJ1-2	TGTGCCAGCACCCAGAGGGGGACCCTCTATGGCTACACCTTC	CASTQRGTLYGYTF